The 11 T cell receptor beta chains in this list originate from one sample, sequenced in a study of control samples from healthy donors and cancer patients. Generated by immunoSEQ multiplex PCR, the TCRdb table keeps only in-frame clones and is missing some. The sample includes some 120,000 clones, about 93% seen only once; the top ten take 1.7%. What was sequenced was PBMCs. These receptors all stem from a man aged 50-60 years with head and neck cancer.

CDR3 sequence reads: CAAGWRLGELFF. As DNA, the CDR3 is TGTGCCGCCGGGTGGCGCCTCGGGGAGCTGTTTTTT. The V and J genes are TRBV5-6 and TRBJ2-2; D unresolved. The CDR3 contains 12 residues. Trimming shortened V by 10 bases and J by 7 bases, and 14 bases separated the two germline ends. Germline V gene lookup returns CDR1 SGHDT and CDR2 YYEEEE.

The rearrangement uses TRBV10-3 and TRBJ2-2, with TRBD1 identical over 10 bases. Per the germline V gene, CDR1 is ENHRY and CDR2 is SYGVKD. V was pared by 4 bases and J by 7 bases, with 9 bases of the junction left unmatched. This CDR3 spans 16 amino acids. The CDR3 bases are TGTGCCATCAGTGGGGGGACAGGGGAAATGGACGGGGAGCTGTTTTTT. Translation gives CAISGGTGEMDGELFF.

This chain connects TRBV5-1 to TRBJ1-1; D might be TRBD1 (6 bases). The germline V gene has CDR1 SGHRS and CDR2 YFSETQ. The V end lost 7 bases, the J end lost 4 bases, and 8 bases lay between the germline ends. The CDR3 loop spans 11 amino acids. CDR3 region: CASGGGTEAFF. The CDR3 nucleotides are TGCGCCAGCGGAGGGGGCACTGAAGCTTTCTTT.

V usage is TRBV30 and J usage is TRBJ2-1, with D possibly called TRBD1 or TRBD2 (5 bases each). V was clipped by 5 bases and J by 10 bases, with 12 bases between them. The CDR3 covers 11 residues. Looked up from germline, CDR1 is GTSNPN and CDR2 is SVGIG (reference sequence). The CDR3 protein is CAWRGWGEQFF. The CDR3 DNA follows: TGTGCCTGGCGCGGTTGGGGGGAGCAGTTCTTC.

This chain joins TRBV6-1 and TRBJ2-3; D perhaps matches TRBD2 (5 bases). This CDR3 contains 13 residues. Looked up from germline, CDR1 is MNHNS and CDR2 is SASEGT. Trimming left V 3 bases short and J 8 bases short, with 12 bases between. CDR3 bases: TGTGCCAGCAGTGATAGGACTGACGGTACGCAGTATTTT. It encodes CASSDRTDGTQYF.

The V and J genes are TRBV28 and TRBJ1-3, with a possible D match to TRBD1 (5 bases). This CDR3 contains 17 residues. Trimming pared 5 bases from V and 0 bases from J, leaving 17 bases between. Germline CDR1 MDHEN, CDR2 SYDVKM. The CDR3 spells CASSRPIGTYSGNTIYF. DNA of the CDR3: TGTGCCAGCAGTCGCCCCATTGGGACGTACTCTGGAAACACCATATATTTT.

This chain's CDR3 is CASPRTRGGVEQYF. The CDR3 coding sequence is TGTGCCAGCCCTCGTACCAGGGGGGGCGTCGAGCAGTACTTC. The rearrangement links TRBV27 to TRBJ2-7; possibly TRBD1 or TRBD2 for D (7 bases each). Trimming cost V 8 bases and J 6 bases, with 20 bases left between them. The germline CDR1 and CDR2 sequences are MNHEY and SMNVEV (reference sequence). The CDR3 extends over 14 amino acids.

The CDR3 region is CAGRRGPLAKNIQYF. The CDR3 coding sequence is TGCGCCGGTCGGCGGGGGCCTTTAGCCAAAAACATTCAGTACTTC. The rearrangement links TRBV5-1 to TRBJ2-4; a possible D gene is TRBD2 (7 bases). This CDR3 region has 15 residues. The V and J ends lost 10 bases and 0 bases respectively, with 17 bases between them. CDR1 and CDR2 from the germline V gene are SGHRS and YFSETQ.

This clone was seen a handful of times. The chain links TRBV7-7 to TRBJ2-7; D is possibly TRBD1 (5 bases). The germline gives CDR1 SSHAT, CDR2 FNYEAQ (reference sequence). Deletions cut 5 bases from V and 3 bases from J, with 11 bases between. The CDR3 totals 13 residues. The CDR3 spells CASSTTVGYEQYF. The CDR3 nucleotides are TGTGCCAGCAGCACGACAGTCGGCTACGAGCAGTACTTC.

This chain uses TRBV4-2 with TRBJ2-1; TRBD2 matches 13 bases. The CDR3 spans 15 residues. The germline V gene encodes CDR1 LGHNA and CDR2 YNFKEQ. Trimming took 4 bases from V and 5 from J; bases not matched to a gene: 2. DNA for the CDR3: TGTGCCAGCAGCCGGGGACTAGCGGGGAACAATGAGCAGTTCTTC. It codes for CASSRGLAGNNEQFF.

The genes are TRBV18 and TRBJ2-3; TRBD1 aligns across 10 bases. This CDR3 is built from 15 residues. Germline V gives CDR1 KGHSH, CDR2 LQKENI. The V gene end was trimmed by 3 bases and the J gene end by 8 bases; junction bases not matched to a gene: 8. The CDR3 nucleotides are TGTGCCAGCTCACCGCTGGGACAGGGGTCCCCTACGCAGTATTTT. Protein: CASSPLGQGSPTQYF. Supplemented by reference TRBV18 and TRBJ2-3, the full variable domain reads NAGVMQNPRHLVRRRGQEARLRCSPMKGHSHVYWYRQLPEEGLKFMVYLQKENIIDESGMPKERFSAEFPKEGPSILRIQQVVRGDSAAYFCASSPLGQGSPTQYFGPGTRLTVL.